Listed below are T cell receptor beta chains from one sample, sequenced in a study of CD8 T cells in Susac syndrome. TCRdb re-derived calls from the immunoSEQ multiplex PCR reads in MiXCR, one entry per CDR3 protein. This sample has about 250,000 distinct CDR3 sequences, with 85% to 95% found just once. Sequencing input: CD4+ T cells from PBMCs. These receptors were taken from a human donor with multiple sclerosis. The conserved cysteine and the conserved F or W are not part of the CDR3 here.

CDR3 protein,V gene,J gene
SARGQGDNEQF,TRBV29-1,TRBJ2-1
ASSLALAGISGANVLT,TRBV7-9,TRBJ2-6
ASSSPDSNEQF,TRBV5-4,TRBJ2-1
SASHNEQF,TRBV20-1,TRBJ2-1
ASSTPGTSAVGDEQF,TRBV5-8,TRBJ2-1
ASSSAGGTGLGDYGYT,TRBV7-9,TRBJ1-2
ATSRGITGGRGYT,TRBV15,TRBJ1-2
AWSGGSRSTDTQY,TRBV30,TRBJ2-3
SARGQVSDYGYT,TRBV20-1,TRBJ1-2
ASTRTEAKNQPQH,TRBV2,TRBJ1-5
ASSVGLAGANVLT,TRBV9,TRBJ2-6
ASTRDRGRNTEAF,TRBV23-1,TRBJ1-1
SARSLVLASHNEQF,TRBV20-1,TRBJ2-1
SGGPPTLVEQF,TRBV20-1,TRBJ2-1
ASTRGGSYNEQF,TRBV28,TRBJ2-1
ASSYSRGGAYNEQF,TRBV6-2/TRBV6-3,TRBJ2-1
SAKGYT,TRBV20-1,TRBJ1-2
ASSQDEGAYGYT,TRBV3-1,TRBJ1-2
ASSARQAADTEAF,TRBV2,TRBJ1-1
ASSQMPYNEQF,TRBV3-1,TRBJ2-1
ASSIDLRPGGRTGELF,TRBV19,TRBJ2-2
ATFGTYGYT,TRBV19,TRBJ1-2
SARLAGTRYEQY,TRBV20-1,TRBJ2-7
ASSLGQLYGYT,TRBV2,TRBJ1-2
ASSPNRGAGGNTIY,TRBV3-1,TRBJ1-3
ASSMALVGYEKLF,TRBV19,TRBJ1-4
ASSLQGGLEAF,TRBV7-9,TRBJ1-1
ASHRQGLAAPTGELF,TRBV3-1,TRBJ2-2
ASSWDLVGGNQPQH,TRBV28,TRBJ1-5
ASSQNLQETQY,TRBV11-2,TRBJ2-5
ASSHDRGNQPQH,TRBV27,TRBJ1-5
ATRTVGTEGDTQY,TRBV24-1,TRBJ2-3
ASSFTRQRNTEAF,TRBV13,TRBJ1-1
ASSDFDRKLPY,TRBV25-1,TRBJ2-7
ASSKANSGNTIY,TRBV7-9,TRBJ1-3
SARVIAGGASNQPQH,TRBV20-1,TRBJ1-5
ASSKWGGDIQY,TRBV19,TRBJ2-4
ASSSQPWDTGELF,TRBV5-1,TRBJ2-2
ASSLLAGGGQY,TRBV11-3,TRBJ2-7
SASPRDTEAF,TRBV20-1,TRBJ1-1
ASSSIRGQEAF,TRBV27,TRBJ1-1
ASRREVGSNSPLH,TRBV5-1,TRBJ1-6
ATSLGGSTGELF,TRBV5-1,TRBJ2-2
ASSQGQGDGYT,TRBV5-1,TRBJ1-2
ASSPTRGGTEAF,TRBV5-1,TRBJ1-1
ASSENNSRETQY,TRBV2,TRBJ2-5
ASSFLDLGSSSYNSPLH,TRBV6-5,TRBJ1-6
AWSVPGLSGYT,TRBV30,TRBJ1-2
SAQTELNSPLH,TRBV20-1,TRBJ1-6
ASKIGTGFRKLF,TRBV6-2/TRBV6-3,TRBJ1-4
ASSPVGGITGELF,TRBV6-5,TRBJ2-2
ASSLRTSGNRQKHNEQF,TRBV11-2,TRBJ2-1
ASSSGTGTEAF,TRBV12-3/TRBV12-4,TRBJ1-1